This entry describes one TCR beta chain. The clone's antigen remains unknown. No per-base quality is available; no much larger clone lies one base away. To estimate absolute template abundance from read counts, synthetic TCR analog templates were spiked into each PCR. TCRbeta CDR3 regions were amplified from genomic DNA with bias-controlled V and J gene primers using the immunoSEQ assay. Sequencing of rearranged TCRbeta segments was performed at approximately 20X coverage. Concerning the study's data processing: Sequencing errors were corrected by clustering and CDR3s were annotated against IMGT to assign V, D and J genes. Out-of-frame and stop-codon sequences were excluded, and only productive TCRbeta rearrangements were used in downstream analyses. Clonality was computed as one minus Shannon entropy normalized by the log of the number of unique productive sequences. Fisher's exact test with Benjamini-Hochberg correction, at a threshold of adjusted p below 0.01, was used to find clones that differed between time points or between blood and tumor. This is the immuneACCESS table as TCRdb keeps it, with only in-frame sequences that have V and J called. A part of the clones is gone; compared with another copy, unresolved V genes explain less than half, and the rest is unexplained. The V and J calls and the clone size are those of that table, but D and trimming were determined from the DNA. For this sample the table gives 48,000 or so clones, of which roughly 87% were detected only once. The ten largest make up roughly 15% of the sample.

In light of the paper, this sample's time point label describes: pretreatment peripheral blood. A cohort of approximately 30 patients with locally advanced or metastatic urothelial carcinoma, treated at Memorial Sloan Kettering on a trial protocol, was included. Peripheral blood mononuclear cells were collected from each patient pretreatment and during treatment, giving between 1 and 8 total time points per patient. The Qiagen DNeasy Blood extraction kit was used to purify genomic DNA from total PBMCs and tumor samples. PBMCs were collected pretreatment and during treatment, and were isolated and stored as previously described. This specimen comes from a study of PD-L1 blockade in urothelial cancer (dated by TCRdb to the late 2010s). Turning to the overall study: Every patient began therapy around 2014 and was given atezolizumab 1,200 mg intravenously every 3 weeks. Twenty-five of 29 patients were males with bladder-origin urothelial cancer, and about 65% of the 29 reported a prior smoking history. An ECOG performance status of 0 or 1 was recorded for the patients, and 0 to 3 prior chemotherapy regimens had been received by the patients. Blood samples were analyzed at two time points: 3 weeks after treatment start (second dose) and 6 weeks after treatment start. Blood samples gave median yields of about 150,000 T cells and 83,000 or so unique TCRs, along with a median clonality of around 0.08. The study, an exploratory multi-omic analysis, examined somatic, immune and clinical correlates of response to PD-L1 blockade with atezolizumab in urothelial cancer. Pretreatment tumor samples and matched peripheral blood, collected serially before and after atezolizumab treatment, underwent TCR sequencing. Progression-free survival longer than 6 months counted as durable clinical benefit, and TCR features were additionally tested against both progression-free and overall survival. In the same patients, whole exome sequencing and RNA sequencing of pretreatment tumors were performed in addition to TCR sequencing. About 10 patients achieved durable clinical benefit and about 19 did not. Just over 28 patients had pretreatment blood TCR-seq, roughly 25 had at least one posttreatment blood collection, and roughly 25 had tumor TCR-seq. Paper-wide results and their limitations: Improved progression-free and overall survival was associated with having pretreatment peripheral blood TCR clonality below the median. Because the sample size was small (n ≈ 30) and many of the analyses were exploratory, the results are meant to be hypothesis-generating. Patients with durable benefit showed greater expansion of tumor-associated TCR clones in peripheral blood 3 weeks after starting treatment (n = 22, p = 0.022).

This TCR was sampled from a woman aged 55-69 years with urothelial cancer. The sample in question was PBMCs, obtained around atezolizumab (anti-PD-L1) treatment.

The DNA reads TGTGCCAGCAGTCTCGGACAGCGCTACGAGCAGTACTTC. This codes for CASSLGQRYEQYF. The chain is assembled from TRBV27 and TRBJ2-7, with TRBD1 as a weak D call on 6 bases. The cysteine opens and the phenylalanine closes a CDR3 of 13 amino acids. The read is trimmed to its CDR3 DNA, 39 bases read in frame from base 1. As encoded in the germline V gene (reference sequence), CDR1 is MNHEY while CDR2 is SMNVEV. The germline ends are 11 bases apart after V is trimmed by 5 bases and J by 3 bases.